This record looks at one T cell receptor (beta chain) sequence and its context. This sample was taken from a study of blood T cell repertoires in COVID-19. The trim removed 0 bases at V and 5 bases at J, leaving 7 bases unmatched. Per germline, CDR1 SGDLS and CDR2 YYNGEE. CDR3 size: 16 residues. Sequencing used immunoSEQ multiplex PCR; TCRdb keeps in-frame clones, though not all of them. The sample holds fewer than 350,000 clones; approximately 87% are singletons and the top ten take less than 15%. The sample comprised peripheral blood. V usage is TRBV9 and J usage is TRBJ2-7, with 11 bases aligning to TRBD2. The TCR was taken from a woman aged 25 to 39 with COVID-19, enrolled during active disease. The DNA for the CDR3 is TGTGCCAGCAGCGTAGGCTTAGCGGGGGGGCCTAACGAGCAGTACTTC. It yields the protein CASSVGLAGGPNEQYF.